A selection of T cell receptor beta chains follows, all from one sample in a study of Ad26.COV2.S vaccination and SARS-CoV-2 variants. Assay: immunoSEQ multiplex PCR; the TCRdb copy retains only in-frame clones and omits some. The data contain roughly 380,000 clones, 85% of them singletons. The sample was peripheral blood, taken in a trial of Ad26.COV2.S vaccine versus placebo. The receptors here all came from a person between 18 and 65 years old who received the Ad26.COV2.S COVID-19 vaccine or a placebo. The CDR3 runs from the conserved cysteine through the conserved F or W. A D gene is named only where the DNA matches it firmly. Clone size is not always given. Where it is, it says once, few, many or a class for expanded clones.

length,J,V,size,D,CDR3,DNA
16,TRBJ2-1,TRBV30,-,TRBD2,CAWSGVAGSSYNEQFF,TGTGCCTGGAGCGGCGTAGCGGGCAGCTCCTACAATGAGCAGTTCTTC
13,TRBJ1-2,TRBV10-1,few,TRBD1,CASSRDRGHGYTF,TGCGCCAGCAGCCGCGACAGGGGGCACGGCTACACCTTC
13,TRBJ2-2,TRBV6-5,-,-,CASRRGVTGELFF,TGTGCCAGCAGGAGGGGGGTCACCGGGGAGCTGTTTTTT
16,TRBJ1-6,TRBV7-9,-,-,CASSLKGRGQNSPLHF,TGTGCCAGCAGCTTAAAGGGACGAGGTCAGAATTCACCCCTCCACTTT
11,TRBJ1-1,TRBV6-6,many,-,CASRNSLRAFF,TGTGCCAGCCGAAACAGTCTGCGCGCTTTCTTT
17,TRBJ2-7,TRBV7-9,-,TRBD2,CASSPRTSGIDLYEQYF,TGTGCCAGCAGCCCGCGGACTAGCGGGATAGACCTCTACGAGCAGTACTTC
16,TRBJ2-5,TRBV6-2/TRBV6-3,-,-,CASSLPKSQGKETQYF,TGTGCCAGCAGCCTTCCCAAATCCCAGGGGAAAGAGACCCAGTACTTC
15,TRBJ1-1,TRBV11-3,few,TRBD1,CASSRGQGIDTEAFF,TGTGCCAGCAGTCGGGGACAGGGGATTGACACTGAAGCTTTCTTT
16,TRBJ2-5,TRBV10-2,-,-,CASSHVTGFFQETQYF,TGCGCCAGCAGTCATGTGACGGGTTTCTTCCAAGAGACCCAGTACTTC
18,TRBJ1-5,TRBV4-1,-,-,CASSQASAGAIGNQPQHF,TGCGCCAGCAGCCAAGCCTCGGCGGGGGCGATCGGCAATCAGCCCCAGCATTTT
15,TRBJ1-2,TRBV18,few,-,CASSPTILEPYGYTF,TGTGCCAGCTCACCAACGATTCTTGAACCCTATGGCTACACCTTC
14,TRBJ2-7,TRBV27,few,TRBD1,CASSFGTGAYEQYF,TGTGCCAGCAGTTTTGGGACAGGGGCCTACGAGCAGTACTTC
12,TRBJ2-3,TRBV18,-,-,CASSPRGDTQYF,TGTGCCAGCTCACCTCGGGGAGATACGCAGTATTTT
16,TRBJ2-7,TRBV27,-,TRBD1,CASSQNRDRTPYEQYF,TGTGCCAGCAGTCAAAACCGGGACAGGACACCCTACGAGCAGTACTTC
13,TRBJ1-3,TRBV6-5,-,-,CASGSSSGNTIYF,TGTGCCAGCGGCAGCTCCTCTGGAAACACCATATATTTT
16,TRBJ2-5,TRBV5-8,-,TRBD1,CASSRGQGMKEETQYF,TGTGCCAGCAGCCGGGGACAGGGAATGAAGGAGGAGACCCAGTACTTC
15,TRBJ1-5,TRBV5-6,-,-,CASSLEGYSNQPQHF,TGTGCCAGCAGCTTGGAGGGTTATAGCAATCAGCCCCAGCATTTT
16,TRBJ1-5,TRBV19,-,TRBD1,CASSIGQGDSNQPQHF,TGTGCCAGTAGTATAGGACAGGGGGATAGCAATCAGCCCCAGCATTTT
15,TRBJ1-5,TRBV6-5,-,-,CASSRGGVGNQPQHF,TGTGCCAGCAGCCGGGGAGGGGTTGGGAATCAGCCCCAGCATTTT
10,TRBJ2-7,TRBV6-5,-,-,CASITYEQYF,TGTGCCAGCATTACCTACGAGCAGTACTTC
13,TRBJ2-7,TRBV14,-,TRBD1,CASSRAQGYEQYF,TGTGCCAGCAGCCGCGCACAGGGGTACGAGCAGTACTTC
16,TRBJ2-5,TRBV9,once,-,CASSPGGGLTEETQYF,TGTGCCAGCAGCCCAGGGGGAGGGCTAACCGAAGAGACCCAGTACTTC
14,TRBJ1-1,TRBV10-2,-,TRBD1,CASSVDRGNTEAFF,TGCGCCAGCAGTGTCGACAGGGGGAACACTGAAGCTTTCTTT
15,TRBJ2-1,TRBV9,-,-,CASAEGRGPYNEQFF,TGTGCCAGCGCAGAGGGACGGGGGCCCTACAATGAGCAGTTCTTC
15,TRBJ2-7,TRBV5-1,-,TRBD1,CASSLDRGNPYEQYF,TGCGCCAGCAGCTTAGACAGGGGGAATCCCTACGAGCAGTACTTC
14,TRBJ2-2,TRBV7-2,-,-,CASSLLTNTGELFF,TGTGCCAGCAGCTTATTGACGAACACCGGGGAGCTGTTTTTT
14,TRBJ2-5,TRBV19,-,-,CASSILGGQETQYF,TGTGCCAGTAGTATCTTGGGGGGCCAAGAGACCCAGTACTTC
13,TRBJ1-2,TRBV2,-,TRBD1,CASKETGGYGYTF,TGTGCCAGCAAGGAGACAGGGGGCTATGGCTACACCTTC
15,TRBJ2-1,TRBV28,-,-,CASSPAGLRDNEQFF,TGTGCCAGCAGTCCGGCGGGGCTGCGAGACAATGAGCAGTTCTTC
16,TRBJ2-2,TRBV18,-,-,CASSPIPGDNTGELFF,TGTGCCAGCTCACCAATCCCAGGGGACAACACCGGGGAGCTGTTTTTT
14,TRBJ2-7,TRBV13,-,-,CASSHPGHPYEQYF,TGTGCCAGCAGCCACCCAGGTCACCCCTACGAGCAGTACTTC
16,TRBJ2-3,TRBV6-6,once,-,CASTTLRNGNANTQYF,TGTGCCAGCACTACCCTACGTAACGGGAATGCGAATACGCAGTATTTT
16,TRBJ2-3,TRBV7-9,-,-,CASSLAGWPSTDTQYF,TGTGCCAGCAGCTTAGCGGGGTGGCCAAGCACAGATACGCAGTATTTT
15,TRBJ2-3,TRBV19,-,TRBD2,CASSIIAGSTDTQYF,TGTGCCAGTAGTATAATAGCGGGAAGCACAGATACGCAGTATTTT
14,TRBJ1-1,TRBV27,-,-,CASTWTGGNTEAFF,TGTGCCAGCACCTGGACGGGTGGGAACACTGAAGCTTTCTTT
13,TRBJ1-1,TRBV6-1,-,-,CASSDFINTEAFF,TGTGCCAGCAGTGATTTCATCAACACTGAAGCTTTCTTT
16,TRBJ1-1,TRBV4-3,-,TRBD1,CASSQSQGGFWAEAFF,TGCGCCAGCAGCCAGTCACAGGGGGGATTTTGGGCTGAAGCTTTCTTT
17,TRBJ2-2,TRBV5-1,-,TRBD2,CASGGNSGGLNTGELFF,TGCGCCAGCGGCGGAAATAGCGGGGGATTAAACACCGGGGAGCTGTTTTTT
17,TRBJ2-1,TRBV2,-,-,CASSPIPLTSAYNEQFF,TGTGCCAGCAGTCCAATACCCCTGACTAGTGCCTACAATGAGCAGTTCTTC
14,TRBJ1-1,TRBV2,-,TRBD1,CASSGTGVNTEAFF,TGTGCCAGCAGTGGGACAGGAGTGAACACTGAAGCTTTCTTT
13,TRBJ2-2,TRBV24-1,-,-,CATSRGITGELFF,TGTGCCACCAGTCGGGGGATCACCGGGGAGCTGTTTTTT
13,TRBJ1-5,TRBV21-1,-,-,CASGGASNQPQHF,TGTGCCAGCGGGGGGGCAAGCAATCAGCCCCAGCATTTT
16,TRBJ2-3,TRBV2,-,TRBD1,CASSTPGQGRRDTQYF,TGTGCCAGCAGTACTCCGGGACAGGGGAGAAGGGATACGCAGTATTTT
18,TRBJ2-1,TRBV5-8,-,TRBD2,CASSFYPAVGLAYNEQFF,TGTGCCAGCAGCTTCTATCCGGCCGTAGGACTAGCATACAATGAGCAGTTCTTC
13,TRBJ2-1,TRBV5-4,-,-,CASTRTNYNEQFF,TGTGCCAGCACCAGAACAAACTACAATGAGCAGTTCTTC
11,TRBJ2-3,TRBV19,-,-,CASTVADTQYF,TGTGCCAGTACGGTGGCAGATACGCAGTATTTT
16,TRBJ1-5,TRBV27,-,-,CASSLVGQGPNQPQHF,TGTGCCAGCAGTTTAGTGGGGCAGGGGCCCAATCAGCCCCAGCATTTT
13,TRBJ1-1,TRBV5-4,few,-,CASSLGLNTEAFF,TGTGCCAGCAGCTTAGGGCTGAACACTGAAGCTTTCTTT
15,TRBJ1-1,TRBV5-1,few,TRBD1,CASSPGDRANTEAFF,TGCGCCAGCAGCCCAGGGGACAGGGCGAACACTGAAGCTTTCTTT
16,TRBJ2-3,TRBV5-5,-,-,CASSLNARIFADTQYF,TGTGCCAGCAGCTTAAACGCTAGAATTTTCGCAGATACGCAGTATTTT
13,TRBJ1-1,TRBV12-3/TRBV12-4,-,TRBD1,CASRTQGATEAFF,TGTGCCAGCAGAACACAGGGGGCCACTGAAGCTTTCTTT
13,TRBJ2-2,TRBV19,once,-,CASSTAGPGELFF,TGTGCCAGTAGTACCGCAGGGCCCGGGGAGCTGTTTTTT
14,TRBJ1-2,TRBV6-9,-,-,CASSYATGNYGYTF,TGTGCCAGCAGTTATGCAACAGGGAACTATGGCTACACCTTC
15,TRBJ2-3,TRBV5-1,-,TRBD2,CASSPPGGAEDTQYF,TGCGCCAGCAGCCCCCCCGGGGGGGCGGAGGATACGCAGTATTTT
15,TRBJ2-5,TRBV15,-,-,CATSRDLGGKETQYF,TGTGCCACCAGCAGAGATTTAGGCGGAAAAGAGACCCAGTACTTC
16,TRBJ1-5,TRBV2,-,-,CASSQDGSYSNQPQHF,TGTGCCAGCAGCCAGGACGGCAGTTATAGCAATCAGCCCCAGCATTTT
14,TRBJ1-4,TRBV19,-,-,CASSPQGVREKLFF,TGTGCCAGTAGTCCACAGGGAGTACGGGAAAAACTGTTTTTT